This T cell receptor (beta chain) emerged from a study of T cells in Graves' hyperthyroidism and ophthalmopathy. What was amplified from RNA transcripts were TCR beta CDR3 regions. The HTBI set primed first-round TCR CDR3 RT-PCR. TCRdb independently ran MiXCR on the multiplex PCR reads; one entry per CDR3 protein. Of hundreds of thousands of distinct CDR3 sequences in the sample, approximately 15% were seen once. A word on this clonotype: Its antigen remains unknown. Being one base from a much bigger clone, this may be a read error.

Uncontrolled infection, other autoimmune disease, pregnancy or lactation barred patients from enrollment. Diagnoses used clinical symptoms, serum thyroxine and TRAb, thyroid ultrasound and orbital computed tomography. PBMCs were obtained from 9.5 to 10 ml fresh peripheral blood. The CDR3 spans 14 residues. Germline CDR1 and CDR2: SQVTM and ANQGSEA. The study, taken as a whole, reports: Most expanded thyroid clonotypes above 0.001 also appeared in blood.

The origin of this receptor is a woman aged 18-30 years with Graves' hyperthyroidism that later progressed to Graves' ophthalmopathy. The sample comprised blood. The J gene is TRBJ2-1, the V gene TRBV29-1, with D tentatively TRBD1 (6 bases). Written as DNA, the CDR3 is TGCAGCGTTGAAGGGACAGAGAACTACAATGAGCATTTCTTC. It encodes CSVEGTENYNEHFF.